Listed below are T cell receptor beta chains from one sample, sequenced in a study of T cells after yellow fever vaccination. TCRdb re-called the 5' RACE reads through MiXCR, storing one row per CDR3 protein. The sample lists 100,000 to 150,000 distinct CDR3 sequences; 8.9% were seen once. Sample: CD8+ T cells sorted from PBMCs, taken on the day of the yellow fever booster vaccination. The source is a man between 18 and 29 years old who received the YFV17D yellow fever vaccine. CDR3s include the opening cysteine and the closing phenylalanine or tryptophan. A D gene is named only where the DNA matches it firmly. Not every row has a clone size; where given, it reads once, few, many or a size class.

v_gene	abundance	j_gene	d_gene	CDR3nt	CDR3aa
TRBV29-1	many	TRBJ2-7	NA	TGCAGCGTTGTGGGGGGATCGGAGGAGCAGTACTTC	CSVVGGSEEQYF
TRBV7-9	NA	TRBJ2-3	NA	TGTGCCAGCAGCCCAGGCGGAGATACGCAGTATTTT	CASSPGGDTQYF
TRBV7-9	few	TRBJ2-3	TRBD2	TGTGCCAGCACCCCGACTAGCGGGGGTGACGAAGATACGCAGTATTTT	CASTPTSGGDEDTQYF
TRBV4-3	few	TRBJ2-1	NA	TGCGCCAGCAGCCACAGGACAGCCTCTCCTCTTTACAATGAGCAGTTCTTC	CASSHRTASPLYNEQFF
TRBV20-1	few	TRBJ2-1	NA	TGCAGTGCTAGAGATATTGGGGGGGCGTCCTACAATGAGCAGTTCTTC	CSARDIGGASYNEQFF
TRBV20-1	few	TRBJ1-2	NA	TGCAGTGCTAGAGCCCTCGGCGGAGGTTATGGCTACACCTTC	CSARALGGGYGYTF
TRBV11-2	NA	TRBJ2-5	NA	TGTGCCAGTCTCCCTTCGTGGGGGCCAGAGACCCAGTACTTC	CASLPSWGPETQYF
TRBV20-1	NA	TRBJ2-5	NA	TGCAGTGCTAGAGACGTGTTAGAAGACAGCCAAGAGACCCAGTACTTC	CSARDVLEDSQETQYF
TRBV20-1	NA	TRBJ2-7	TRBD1	TGCAGTGCTAGGGGGGACAGCTCCTACGAGCAGTACTTC	CSARGDSSYEQYF
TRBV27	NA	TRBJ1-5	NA	TGTGCCAGCAGTCCCGAGGGGTACAATCAGCCCCAGCATTTT	CASSPEGYNQPQHF
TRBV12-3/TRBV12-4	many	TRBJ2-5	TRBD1	TGTGCCAGCAGTCCGACAGGGGAAGAGACCCAGTACTTC	CASSPTGEETQYF
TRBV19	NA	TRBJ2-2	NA	TGTGCCAGTAGTATTCGGGGGTACACCGGGGAGCTGTTTTTT	CASSIRGYTGELFF
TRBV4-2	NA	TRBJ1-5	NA	TGTGCCAGCAGCCAAGAATCCGGGGGTGATCAGCCCCAGCATTTT	CASSQESGGDQPQHF
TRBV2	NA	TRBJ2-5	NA	TGTGCCAGCAGTGAAGGTCCGGGGCCGGAGACCCAGTACTTC	CASSEGPGPETQYF
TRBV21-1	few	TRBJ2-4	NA	TGTGCCAGCAGCAAACCAGGGGGGTGCGGAGCCAAAAACATTCAGTACTTC	CASSKPGGCGAKNIQYF
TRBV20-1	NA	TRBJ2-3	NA	TGCAGTGCCCCCGCGGATAGGGCGACCCGAGATACGCAGTATTTT	CSAPADRATRDTQYF
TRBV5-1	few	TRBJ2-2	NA	TGCGCCAGCAGCTCCGGGCCGTTTGAGACCGGGGAGCTGTTTTTT	CASSSGPFETGELFF
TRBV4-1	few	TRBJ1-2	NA	TGCGCCAGCAGCCAAGATAATCAATATGGCTACACCTTC	CASSQDNQYGYTF
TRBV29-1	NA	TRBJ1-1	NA	TGCAGCGTTGAGACGGGGATGAACACTGAAGCTTTCTTT	CSVETGMNTEAFF
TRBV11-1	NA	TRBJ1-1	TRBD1	TGTGCCAGCAGCTACTACAGGGGGCCGAACACTGAAGCTTTCTTT	CASSYYRGPNTEAFF
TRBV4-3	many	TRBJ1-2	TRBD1	TGCGCCAGCAGCCAGACGACAGGGGAGAACTATGGCTACACCTTC	CASSQTTGENYGYTF
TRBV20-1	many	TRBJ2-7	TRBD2	TGCAGTGCTAGAGATTCGTTGGGGACTAGCGGCAACTACGAGCAGTACTTC	CSARDSLGTSGNYEQYF
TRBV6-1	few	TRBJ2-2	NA	TGTGCCAGCAGTGAAGGGCGGGGGAACACCGGGGAGCTGTTTTTT	CASSEGRGNTGELFF
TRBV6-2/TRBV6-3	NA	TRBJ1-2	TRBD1	TGTGCCAGCAGTTACACCATGACAGGGTCTAACTATGGCTACACCTTC	CASSYTMTGSNYGYTF
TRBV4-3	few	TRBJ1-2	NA	TGCGCCAGCAGCCACAACAGGGACTATGGCTACACCTTC	CASSHNRDYGYTF
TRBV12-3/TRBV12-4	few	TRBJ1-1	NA	TGTGCCAGCAGTTTTTGGAAGAACACTGAAGCTTTCTTT	CASSFWKNTEAFF
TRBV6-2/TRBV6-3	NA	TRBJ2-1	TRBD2	TGTGCCAGCAGTTACGGCGGGGGGATTGAGCAGTTCTTC	CASSYGGGIEQFF
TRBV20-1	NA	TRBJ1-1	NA	TGCAGTGCTGCCGACCACACTGAAGCTTTCTTT	CSAADHTEAFF
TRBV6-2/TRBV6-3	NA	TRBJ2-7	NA	TGTGCCAGCACCGTCGCCGGCCACGAGCAGTACTTC	CASTVAGHEQYF
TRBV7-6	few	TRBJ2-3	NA	TGTGCCAGCAGCCCCCGGTCTATGCAGGGGACGACAAGCACAGATACGCAGTATTTT	CASSPRSMQGTTSTDTQYF
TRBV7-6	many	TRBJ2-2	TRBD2	TGTGCCAGCAGCCCACGGACTAGTATAGAGGCCGGGGAGCTGTTTTTT	CASSPRTSIEAGELFF
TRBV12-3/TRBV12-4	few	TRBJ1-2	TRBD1	TGTGCCACCGCACAGGGGAGAGGCTACACCTTC	CATAQGRGYTF
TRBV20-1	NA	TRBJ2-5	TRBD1	TGCAGTGCTAGACCCCACAGGGGGCAAGAGACCCAGTACTTC	CSARPHRGQETQYF
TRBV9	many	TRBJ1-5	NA	TGTGCCAGCAGCGTTGCGGGAAATCAGCCCCAGCATTTT	CASSVAGNQPQHF
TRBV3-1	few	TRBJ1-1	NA	TGTGCCAGCAGCCAAGACCTTCCGCCGAACACTGAAGCTTTCTTT	CASSQDLPPNTEAFF